Presented here are 8 T cell receptor beta chains from one specimen sequenced in a study of blood T cells in healthy people across ages. A second about 7 to 11 cycle PCR used barcoded and J-beta primers. TCRdb redid the calling of the 5' RACE reads with MiXCR, one entry per CDR3 protein. There are about 800,000 distinct CDR3 sequences in the sample; roughly 64% occur only once, and approximately 23% lies in the top ten. Sequenced input: blood. All receptors derive from a young man in good health.

This clonotype was counted between two and nine times. The genes are TRBV5-1 and TRBJ1-2; possibly TRBD1 for D (5 bases). V was cut by 0 bases and J by 3 bases, with 9 bases left in between. Germline V gene data show CDR1 as SGHRS and CDR2 as YFSETQ. The CDR3 has 14 residues. DNA for the CDR3: TGCGCCAGCAGCTTGGGGGACGGAGACTATGGCTACACCTTC. Translating it yields CASSLGDGDYGYTF. Full variable domain (remainder filled in from reference TRBV5-1 and TRBJ1-2): KAGVTQTPRYLIKTRGQQVTLSCSPISGHRSVSWYQQTPGQGLQFLFEYFSETQRNKGNFPGRFSGRQFSNSRSEMNVSTLELGDSALYLCASSLGDGDYGYTFGSGTRLTVV.

This clonotype was seen only once. The chain uses TRBV28 and TRBJ1-2, with D possibly matching TRBD1 (5 bases). CDR1 is MDHEN and CDR2 is SYDVKM in the germline V gene. This CDR3 region has 14 residues. Trimming cost V 7 bases and J 8 bases, with 20 bases left between them. CDR3 sequence (DNA): TGTGCCAGCACCTACCGGGACGCAGCCCCAGGCTACACCTTC. It yields the protein CASTYRDAAPGYTF.

This clonotype occurred once. This chain links TRBV2 with TRBJ2-3; a possible D gene is TRBD1 (5 bases). Trimming took off 5 bases at V and 4 bases at J, with 13 bases between the two ends. This CDR3 spans 14 amino acids. Germline V gene lookup returns CDR1 SNHLY and CDR2 FYNNEI. The CDR3 sequence: CASSNRQSSDTQYF. DNA of the CDR3: TGTGCCAGCAGTAACCGACAGTCATCAGATACGCAGTATTTT.

This clonotype was detected only once. The rearrangement joins TRBV7-9 to TRBJ1-2; TRBD1 might be the D (5 bases). CDR1 is SEHNR and CDR2 is FQNEAQ in the germline V gene (reference sequence). Between the trimmed V and J ends, which lost 4 bases and 8 bases, there was a span of 29 bases. This CDR3 region has 18 residues. CDR3 region: CASSSLNRDLNSGRGYTF. Here the CDR3 DNA reads TGTGCCAGCAGCTCTCTGAACCGGGACTTAAACAGTGGAAGGGGCTACACCTTC.

The rearrangement links TRBV20-1 to TRBJ2-5; TRBD1 is a possible D gene (6 bases). With 5 bases removed from V and 5 bases from J, the gap between germline ends came to 18 bases. CDR1 and CDR2 (germline): DFQATT, SNEGSKA (reference sequence). The CDR3 runs to 14 residues. In DNA form, the CDR3 reads TGCAGTGCTCCTCGGGCAGGGGAAAGGGAGACCCAGTACTTC. It yields the protein CSAPRAGERETQYF.

CDR3 sequence: CASSYSAVTEAFF. CDR3 nucleotide sequence: TGTGCCAGCAGTTACTCGGCGGTCACTGAAGCTTTCTTT. V usage is TRBV6-5 and J usage is TRBJ1-1; D uncertain. Trimming shortened V by 0 bases and J by 4 bases, and 6 bases separated the two germline ends. This CDR3 contains 13 residues. Per the germline V gene, CDR1 is MNHEY and CDR2 is SVGAGI.

This clonotype was seen more than once but under ten times. The chain couples TRBV29-1 to TRBJ2-1; D may match TRBD1 or TRBD2 (5 bases each). The V end lost 1 base, the J end lost 1 base, and 11 bases lay between the germline ends. The CDR3 covers 15 residues. Germline V gene sequence: CDR1 SQVTM, CDR2 ANQGSEA. In DNA form, the CDR3 reads TGCAGCGTTGAAGGCGGGCAGGGTTCCTACAATGAGCAGTTCTTC. Its protein product is CSVEGGQGSYNEQFF.

The chain joins TRBV29-1 to TRBJ1-2, with a weak D call TRBD1 (5 bases). CDR1 is SQVTM, CDR2 ANQGSEA, per germline. The CDR3 sequence is 11 residues long. V dropped 4 bases and J dropped 8 bases, with 11 bases sitting between them. The CDR3: CSVGQIRGYTF. CDR3 bases: TGCAGCGTTGGACAGATTCGAGGCTACACCTTC.